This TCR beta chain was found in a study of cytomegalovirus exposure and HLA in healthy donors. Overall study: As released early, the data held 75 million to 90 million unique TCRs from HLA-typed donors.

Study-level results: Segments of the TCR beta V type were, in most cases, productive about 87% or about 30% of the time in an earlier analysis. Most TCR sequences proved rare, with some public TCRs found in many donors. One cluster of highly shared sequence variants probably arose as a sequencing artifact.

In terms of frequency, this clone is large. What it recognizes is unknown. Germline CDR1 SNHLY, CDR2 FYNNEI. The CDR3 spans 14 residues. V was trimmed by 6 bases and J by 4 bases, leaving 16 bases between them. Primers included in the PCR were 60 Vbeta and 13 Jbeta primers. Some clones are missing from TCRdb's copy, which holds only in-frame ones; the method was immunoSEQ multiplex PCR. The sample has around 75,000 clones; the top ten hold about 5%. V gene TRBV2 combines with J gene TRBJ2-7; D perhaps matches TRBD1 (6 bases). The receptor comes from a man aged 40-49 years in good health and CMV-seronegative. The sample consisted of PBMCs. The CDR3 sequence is CASRDPGRGYEQYF. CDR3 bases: TGTGCCAGCAGGGACCCGGGTAGGGGGTACGAGCAGTACTTC.